This T cell receptor (beta chain) was identified during a study of OX40 agonist ivuxolimab in advanced cancers. Enrollment shut out patients with autoimmune disease history or systemic immunosuppression. Germline V gene lookup returns CDR1 PRHDT and CDR2 FYEKMQ (reference sequence). The length of the CDR3 is 12 residues. V lost 4 bases to trimming and J lost 2 bases, with 5 bases between them. The table lists this clone with a count of one. The table came from immunoSEQ multiplex PCR; TCRdb's copy has only in-frame clones and leaves some out. The sample gives around 74,000 clones, about 85% of which show up once; around 0.6% is in the top ten.

This clonotype was obtained from an adult with an advanced solid tumor such as melanoma, head and neck, liver or kidney cancer. The sample consisted of CD4+ or CD8+ T cells sorted from blood, taken in a trial of the OX40 agonist ivuxolimab. This chain joins TRBV13 and TRBJ1-2; D gene unclear. The CDR3 DNA reads as TGTGCCAGCAGCTCCGGCAACTATGGCTACACCTTC. As protein: CASSSGNYGYTF.